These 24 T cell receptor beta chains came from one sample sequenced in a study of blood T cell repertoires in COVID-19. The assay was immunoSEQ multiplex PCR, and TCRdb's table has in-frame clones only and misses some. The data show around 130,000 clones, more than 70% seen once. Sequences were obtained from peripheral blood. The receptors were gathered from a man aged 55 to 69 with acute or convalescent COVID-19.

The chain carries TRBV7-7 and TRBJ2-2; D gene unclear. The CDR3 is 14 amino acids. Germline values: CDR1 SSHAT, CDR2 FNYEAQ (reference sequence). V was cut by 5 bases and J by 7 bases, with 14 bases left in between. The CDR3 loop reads CASSPTRTGGELFF. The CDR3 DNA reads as TGTGCCAGCAGCCCTACCCGAACCGGCGGGGAGCTGTTTTTT.

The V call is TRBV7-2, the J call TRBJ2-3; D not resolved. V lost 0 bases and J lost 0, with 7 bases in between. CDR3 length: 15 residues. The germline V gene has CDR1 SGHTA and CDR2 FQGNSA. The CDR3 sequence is CASSLASTSTDTQYF. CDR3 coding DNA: TGTGCCAGCAGCTTAGCGTCGACTAGCACAGATACGCAGTATTTT.

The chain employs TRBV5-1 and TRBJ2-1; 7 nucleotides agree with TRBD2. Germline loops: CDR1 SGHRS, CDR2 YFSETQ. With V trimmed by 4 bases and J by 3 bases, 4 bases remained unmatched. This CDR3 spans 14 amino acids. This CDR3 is CASSAAGFYNEQFF. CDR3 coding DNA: TGCGCCAGCAGCGCAGCGGGATTCTACAATGAGCAGTTCTTC.

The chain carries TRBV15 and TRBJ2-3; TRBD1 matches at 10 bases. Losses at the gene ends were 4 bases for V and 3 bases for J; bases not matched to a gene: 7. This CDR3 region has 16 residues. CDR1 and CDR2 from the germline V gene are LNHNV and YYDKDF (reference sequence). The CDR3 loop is CATSKRQGAGTDTQYF. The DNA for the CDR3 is TGTGCCACCAGCAAACGACAGGGGGCTGGTACAGATACGCAGTATTTT.

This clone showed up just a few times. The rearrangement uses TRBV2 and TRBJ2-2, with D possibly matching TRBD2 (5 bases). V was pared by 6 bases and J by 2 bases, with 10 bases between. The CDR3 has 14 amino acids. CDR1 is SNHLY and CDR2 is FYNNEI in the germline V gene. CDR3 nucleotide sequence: TGTGCCAGCAGAGGACGGGAAAACACCGGGGAGCTGTTTTTT. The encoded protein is CASRGRENTGELFF.

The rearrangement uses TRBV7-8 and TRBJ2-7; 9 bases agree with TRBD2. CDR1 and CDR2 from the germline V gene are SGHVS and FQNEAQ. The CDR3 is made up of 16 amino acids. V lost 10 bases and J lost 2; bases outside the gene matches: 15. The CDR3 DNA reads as TGTGCCACAAGGACTTCTCCTAGCGGGAATCCCTACGAGCAGTACTTC. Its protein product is CATRTSPSGNPYEQYF.

Here the CDR3 reads CASSLLAGQQFF. DNA for the CDR3: TGTGCCAGCAGCTTGCTAGCGGGACAGCAGTTCTTC. The chain couples TRBV11-3 to TRBJ2-1; TRBD2 matches 9 bases. Trimming at V came to 3 bases and at J to 11 bases, leaving 2 bases not matched to a gene. CDR1 and CDR2 from the germline V gene are SGHNT and YENEEA. There are 12 residues in the CDR3.

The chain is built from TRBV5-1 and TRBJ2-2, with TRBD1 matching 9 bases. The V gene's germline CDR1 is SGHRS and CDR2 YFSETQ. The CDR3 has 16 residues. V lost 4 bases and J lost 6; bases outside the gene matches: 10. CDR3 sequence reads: CASSPRGQGSAGELFF. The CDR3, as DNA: TGCGCCAGCAGCCCCCGGGGACAGGGTAGTGCCGGGGAGCTGTTTTTT.

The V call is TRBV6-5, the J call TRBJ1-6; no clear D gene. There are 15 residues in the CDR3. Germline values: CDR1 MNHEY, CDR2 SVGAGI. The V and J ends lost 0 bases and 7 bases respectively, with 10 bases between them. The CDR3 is CASSYSSVANSPLHF. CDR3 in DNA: TGTGCCAGCAGTTACTCATCGGTTGCGAATTCACCCCTCCACTTT.

CDR3 coding DNA: TGCAGCGTTATCCTCCGGGACAGAAGGGATTCACCCCTCCACTTT. Translating it yields CSVILRDRRDSPLHF. The V call is TRBV29-1, the J call TRBJ1-6; 7 bases fit TRBD1. With V trimmed by 5 bases and J by 8 bases, 12 bases remained unmatched. CDR1 is SQVTM and CDR2 is ANQGSEA in the germline V gene. This CDR3 is 15 amino acids long.

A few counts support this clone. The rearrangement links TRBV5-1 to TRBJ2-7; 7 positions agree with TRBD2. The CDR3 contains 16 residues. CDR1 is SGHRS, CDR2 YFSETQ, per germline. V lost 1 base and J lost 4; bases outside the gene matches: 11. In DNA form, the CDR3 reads TGCGCCAGCAGCTTGATCCTGAACGGGAGGCCTTACGAGCAGTACTTC. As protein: CASSLILNGRPYEQYF.

The CDR3 here is CASSPTWASTDTQYF. CDR3 coding DNA: TGTGCCAGCAGTCCCACGTGGGCCAGCACAGATACGCAGTATTTT. V and J are TRBV6-5 and TRBJ2-3; D is uncertain. Trimming shortened V by 5 bases and J by 0 bases, and 12 bases separated the two germline ends. The CDR3 extends over 15 amino acids. CDR1 and CDR2 from the germline V gene are MNHEY and SVGAGI.

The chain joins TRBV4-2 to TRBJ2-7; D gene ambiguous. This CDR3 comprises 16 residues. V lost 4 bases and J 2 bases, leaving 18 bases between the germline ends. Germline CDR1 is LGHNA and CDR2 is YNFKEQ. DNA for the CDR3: TGTGCCAGCAGCCTACAGCCGGCGACACCAACCTACGAGCAGTACTTC. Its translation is CASSLQPATPTYEQYF.

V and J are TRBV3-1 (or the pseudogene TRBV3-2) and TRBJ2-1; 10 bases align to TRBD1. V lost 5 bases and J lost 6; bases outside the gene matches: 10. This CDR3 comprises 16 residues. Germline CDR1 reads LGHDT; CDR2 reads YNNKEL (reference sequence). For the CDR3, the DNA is TGTGCCAGCAGCGCATCCGGGACAGGGGTTACCAATGAGCAGTTCTTC. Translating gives CASSASGTGVTNEQFF.

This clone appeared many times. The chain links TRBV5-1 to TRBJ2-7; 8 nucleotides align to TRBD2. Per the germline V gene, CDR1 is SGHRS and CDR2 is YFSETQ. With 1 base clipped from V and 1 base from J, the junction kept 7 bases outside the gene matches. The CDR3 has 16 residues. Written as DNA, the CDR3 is TGCGCCAGCAGCTTGATCTCGGGGGGGTTTTCCTACGAGCAGTACTTC. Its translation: CASSLISGGFSYEQYF.

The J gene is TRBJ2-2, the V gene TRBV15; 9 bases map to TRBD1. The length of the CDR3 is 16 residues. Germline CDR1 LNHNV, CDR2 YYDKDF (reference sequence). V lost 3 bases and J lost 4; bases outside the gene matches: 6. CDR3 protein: CATSRGDRVFTGELFF. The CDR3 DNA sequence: TGTGCCACCAGCAGGGGGGACAGGGTTTTCACCGGGGAGCTGTTTTTT.

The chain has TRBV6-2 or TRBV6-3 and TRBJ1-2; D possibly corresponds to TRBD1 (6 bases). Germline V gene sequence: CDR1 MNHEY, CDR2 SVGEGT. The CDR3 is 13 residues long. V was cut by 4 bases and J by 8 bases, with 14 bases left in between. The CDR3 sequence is CASSWNRVEGYTF. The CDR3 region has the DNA TGTGCCAGCAGTTGGAACAGGGTGGAGGGCTACACCTTC.

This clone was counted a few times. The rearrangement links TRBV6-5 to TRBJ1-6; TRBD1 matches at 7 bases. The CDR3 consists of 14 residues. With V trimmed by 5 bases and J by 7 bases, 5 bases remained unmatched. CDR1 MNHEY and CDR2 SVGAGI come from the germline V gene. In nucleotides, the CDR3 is TGTGCCAGCAGTACCGGGACAGCAAATTCACCCCTCCACTTT. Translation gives CASSTGTANSPLHF.

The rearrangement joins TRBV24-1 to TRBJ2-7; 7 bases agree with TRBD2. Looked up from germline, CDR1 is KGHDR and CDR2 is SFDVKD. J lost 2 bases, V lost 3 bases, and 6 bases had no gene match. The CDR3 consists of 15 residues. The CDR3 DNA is TGTGCCACCAGTGATCTAAAGACTAGCCCCTACGAGCAGTACTTC. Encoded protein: CATSDLKTSPYEQYF.

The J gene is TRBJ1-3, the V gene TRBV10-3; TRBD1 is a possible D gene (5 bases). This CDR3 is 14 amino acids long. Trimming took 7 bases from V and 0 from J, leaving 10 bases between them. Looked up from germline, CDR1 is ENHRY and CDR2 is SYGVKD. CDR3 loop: CAINKDISGNTIYF. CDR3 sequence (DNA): TGTGCCATCAACAAGGACATCTCTGGAAACACCATATATTTT.

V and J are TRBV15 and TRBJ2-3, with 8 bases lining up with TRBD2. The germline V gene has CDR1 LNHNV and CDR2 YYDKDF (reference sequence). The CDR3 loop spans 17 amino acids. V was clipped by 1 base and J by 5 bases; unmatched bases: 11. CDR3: CATSRVGLALGVDTQYF. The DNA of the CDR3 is TGTGCCACCAGCAGAGTTGGACTAGCCCTAGGAGTAGATACGCAGTATTTT.

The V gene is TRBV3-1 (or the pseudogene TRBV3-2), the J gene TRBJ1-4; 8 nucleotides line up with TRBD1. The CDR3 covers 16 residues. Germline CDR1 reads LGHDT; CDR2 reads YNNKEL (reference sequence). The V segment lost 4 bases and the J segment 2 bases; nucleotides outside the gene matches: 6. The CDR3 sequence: CASSLGQGGTNEKLFF. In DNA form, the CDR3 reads TGTGCCAGCAGCCTCGGACAGGGAGGGACTAATGAAAAACTGTTTTTT.

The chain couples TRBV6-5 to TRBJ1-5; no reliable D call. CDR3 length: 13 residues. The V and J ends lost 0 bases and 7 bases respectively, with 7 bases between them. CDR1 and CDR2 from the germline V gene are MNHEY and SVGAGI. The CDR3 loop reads CASSYSRSQPQHF. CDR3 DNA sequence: TGTGCCAGCAGTTACTCGAGGTCGCAGCCCCAGCATTTT.

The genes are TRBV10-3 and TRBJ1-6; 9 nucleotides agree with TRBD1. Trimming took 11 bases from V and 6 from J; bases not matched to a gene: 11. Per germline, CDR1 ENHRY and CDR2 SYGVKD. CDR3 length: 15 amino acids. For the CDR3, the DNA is TGTGCCCCCAGGGGGACAGGGCATAGTAATTCACCCCTCCACTTT. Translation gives CAPRGTGHSNSPLHF.